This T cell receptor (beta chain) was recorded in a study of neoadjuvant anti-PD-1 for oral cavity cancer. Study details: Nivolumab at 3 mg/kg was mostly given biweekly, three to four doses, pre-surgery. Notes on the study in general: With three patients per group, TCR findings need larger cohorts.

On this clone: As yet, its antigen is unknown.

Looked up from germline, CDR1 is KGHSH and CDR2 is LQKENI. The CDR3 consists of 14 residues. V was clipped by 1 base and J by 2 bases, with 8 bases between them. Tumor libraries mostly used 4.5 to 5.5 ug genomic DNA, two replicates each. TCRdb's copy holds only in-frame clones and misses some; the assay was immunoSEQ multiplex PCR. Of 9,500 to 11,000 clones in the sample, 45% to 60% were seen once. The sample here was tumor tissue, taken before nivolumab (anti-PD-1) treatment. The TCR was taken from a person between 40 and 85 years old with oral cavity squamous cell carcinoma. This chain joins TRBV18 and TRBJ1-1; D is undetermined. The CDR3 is CASSPQKDNTEAFF. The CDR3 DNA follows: TGTGCCAGCTCACCACAGAAGGATAACACTGAAGCTTTCTTT.